This T cell receptor (beta chain) was documented in a study of response to subunit inactivated influenza vaccine. MiXCR, applied by TCRdb to the RT-PCR reads, yields one record per CDR3 protein. The sample consists of roughly 500,000 distinct CDR3 sequences, approximately 24% of them appearing once. Study-level results: Authors suggested that a seasonal influenza vaccination recruits few new T cells each time.

Regarding this clonotype: Its target is not known.

Sample: CD4+ T cells sorted from PBMCs, taken 5 days after vaccination. The sequence derives from a man between 50 and 59 years old who received an inactivated influenza vaccine.

The chain's CDR3 is CASRPTGPLDQPQHF. The DNA for the CDR3 is TGTGCCAGCAGACCCACGGGCCCCTTAGATCAGCCCCAGCATTTT. The chain employs TRBV12-3 or TRBV12-4 and TRBJ1-5; D ambiguous. The CDR3 loop spans 15 amino acids. V lost 6 bases to trimming and J lost 5 bases, with 17 bases between them.